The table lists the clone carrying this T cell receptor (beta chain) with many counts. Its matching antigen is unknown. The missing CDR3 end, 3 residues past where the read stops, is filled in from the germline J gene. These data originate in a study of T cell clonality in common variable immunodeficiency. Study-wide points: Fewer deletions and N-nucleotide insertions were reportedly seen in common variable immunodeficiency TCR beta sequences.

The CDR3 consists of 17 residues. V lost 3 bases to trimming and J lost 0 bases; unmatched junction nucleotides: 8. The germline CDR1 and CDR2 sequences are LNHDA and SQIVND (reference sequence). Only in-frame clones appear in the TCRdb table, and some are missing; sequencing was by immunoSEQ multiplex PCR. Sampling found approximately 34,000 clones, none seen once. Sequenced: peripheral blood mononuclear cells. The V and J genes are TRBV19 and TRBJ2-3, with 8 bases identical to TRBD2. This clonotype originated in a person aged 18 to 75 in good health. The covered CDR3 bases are TGTGCCAGTAGTATTTATTTCGGGACTAGAAGCACAGATACG. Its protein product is CASSIYFGTRSTDT. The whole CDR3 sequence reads CASSIYFGTRSTDTQYF.